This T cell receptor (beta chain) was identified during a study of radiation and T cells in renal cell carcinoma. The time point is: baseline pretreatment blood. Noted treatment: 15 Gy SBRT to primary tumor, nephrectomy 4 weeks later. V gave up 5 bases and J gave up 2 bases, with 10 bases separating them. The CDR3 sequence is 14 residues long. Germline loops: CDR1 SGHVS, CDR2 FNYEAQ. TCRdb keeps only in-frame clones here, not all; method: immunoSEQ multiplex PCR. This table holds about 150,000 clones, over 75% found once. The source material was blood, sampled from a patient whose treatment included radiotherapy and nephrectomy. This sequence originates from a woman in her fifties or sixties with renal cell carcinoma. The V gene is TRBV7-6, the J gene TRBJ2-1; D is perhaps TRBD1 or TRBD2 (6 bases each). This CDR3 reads CASSPGGTYNEQFF. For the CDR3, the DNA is TGTGCCAGCAGCCCCGGGGGCACCTACAATGAGCAGTTCTTC.